This T cell receptor beta chain was sequenced for a study of T cell responses to AZD1222 COVID-19 vaccine. Study outcomes and limitations: Just a handful of AZD1222 recipients were seropositive at baseline.

This clone was detected only once. Its antigen is not identified. The protocol was immunoSEQ multiplex PCR, while the TCRdb copy is restricted to in-frame clones and leaves out a portion. The table has roughly 200,000 clones, roughly nine tenths seen once. The sequencing used peripheral blood, collected 28 days after the second dose of the MenACWY control vaccine. The TCR originated in an adult who received the MenACWY meningococcal vaccine as a control.

CDR3 DNA sequence: TGTGCCAGCAGCGCAGGAGGGGGGTGGACCGGGGAGCTGTTTTTT. This codes for CASSAGGGWTGELFF. The V and J genes are TRBV9 and TRBJ2-2; D possibly uses TRBD1 or TRBD2 (6 bases each). Germline V CDR1 and CDR2: SGDLS, YYNGEE. The CDR3 contains 15 residues. V was cut by 3 bases and J by 5 bases, with 14 bases left in between.